The clone carrying this T cell receptor beta chain was detected once. Antigen specificity is unknown. Resections took place in Japan or China from the mid-2010s to the late 2010s. Histologic diagnosis was independently verified by two lung pathologists. Sequenced by immunoSEQ multiplex PCR; TCRdb stores in-frame clones only, minus some. The data show roughly 2,900 clones, with around three quarters seen just once and 3.4% held by the top ten. This entry is derived from a study of immune evolution from preneoplasia to lung adenocarcinoma. Study results and caveats: Later-stage lesions seemingly showed higher T cell density and diversity than normal lung.

This CDR3 contains 14 residues. CDR1 and CDR2 (germline): MNHEY, SVGAGI. V lost 5 bases, J lost 2 bases, and 13 bases lay in between. The TCR comes from a donor of 70 years or more with lung adenocarcinoma. The specimen was FFPE adjacent normal lung tissue. V gene TRBV6-5 combines with J gene TRBJ2-7; possibly TRBD1 for D (5 bases). CDR3: CASSNPRGAYEQYF. CDR3 bases: TGTGCCAGCAGTAACCCTAGGGGCGCCTACGAGCAGTACTTC.